Following are 17 T cell receptor beta chains from one sample sequenced in a study of blood T cells in healthy people across ages (dated by TCRdb to between 2015 and 2017). Library generation was performed with 5' RACE. TCRdb shows the sequencer as Illumina HiSeq 2500. A second PCR of about 6 to 12 cycles was run with a J-beta primer mix and a sample-barcoded 5' primer. The public reads were quality trimmed at Q25 with fastp and then assembled into clones with MiXCR by TCRdb, keeping productive beta chains. A single entry per CDR3 protein holds the most common genes and DNA from its merged rows. The sample data list about 640,000 distinct CDR3 sequences, and roughly 58% of these were observed just once. The ten largest account for around 37% of the sample. The sample comprised blood. Receptor source: a man in his fifties or sixties in good health.

The chain recombines TRBV5-8 with TRBJ1-2; D remains ambiguous. The CDR3 is 14 amino acids. The germline gives CDR1 SGHTS, CDR2 YDEGEE. V lost 4 bases and J lost 4, with 14 bases in between. In DNA form, the CDR3 reads TGTGCCAGCAGCCCCAAGGGTACGGGCTATGGCTACACCTTC. Protein sequence: CASSPKGTGYGYTF.

This chain connects TRBV20-1 to TRBJ2-5; 8 bases are a match to TRBD1. The J segment lost 11 bases and the V segment lost 3 bases, leaving 14 bases of the junction unmatched. Germline CDR1 DFQATT, CDR2 SNEGSKA (reference sequence). There are 14 residues in the CDR3. CDR3 loop: CSASDGTGRDEQYF. The CDR3 DNA sequence: TGCAGTGCTAGTGATGGGACAGGAAGGGATGAGCAGTACTTC.

This clonotype was observed a handful of times. This rearrangement joins TRBV3-1 to TRBJ2-6; possible D gene TRBD2, 6 bases. CDR1 is LGHDT and CDR2 is YNNKEL in the germline V gene (reference sequence). Trimming stripped 8 bases from V and 0 bases from J, with 17 bases between. CDR3 length: 17 residues. CDR3 sequence reads: CASRFAGRPSGANVLTF. The CDR3, as DNA: TGTGCCAGCCGCTTCGCGGGACGGCCCTCTGGGGCCAACGTCCTGACTTTC.

The CDR3 sequence: CASSQSEVYGYTF. The CDR3 DNA reads TGTGCCAGCAGCCAATCGGAGGTGTATGGCTACACCTTC. The V call is TRBV16, the J call TRBJ1-2, with no clear D. The CDR3 has 13 amino acids. Looked up from germline, CDR1 is KGHSY and CDR2 is FQNENV. Trimming stripped 0 bases from V and 5 bases from J, with 7 bases between.

The chain carries TRBV5-1 and TRBJ2-7; tentatively, D is TRBD1 (6 bases). The germline V and J ends were trimmed by 0 bases and 3 bases, with 19 bases remaining between them. Per the germline V gene, CDR1 is SGHRS and CDR2 is YFSETQ. The CDR3 has 17 amino acids. The CDR3 DNA follows: TGCGCCAGCAGCTTGGCCGCAGGGGACACATGGTTCTACGAGCAGTACTTC. It specifies CASSLAAGDTWFYEQYF.

The rearrangement joins TRBV7-7 to TRBJ1-1, with D possibly matching TRBD1 (5 bases). Germline assignment: CDR1 SSHAT and CDR2 FNYEAQ (reference sequence). V lost 5 bases and J lost 3, with 13 bases in between. The CDR3 has 14 residues. The CDR3 coding sequence is TGTGCCAGCAGCCAGGGTGTTGGTGACACTGAAGCTTTCTTT. This codes for CASSQGVGDTEAFF.

This rearrangement joins TRBV10-3 to TRBJ2-1, with D possibly TRBD2 on 6 matching bases. There are 13 residues in the CDR3. The ends were cut back, 6 bases at V and 5 bases at J, with 11 bases in the middle. The germline V gene has CDR1 ENHRY and CDR2 SYGVKD. The CDR3 DNA reads TGTGCCATCAGGGGCGGGGCTGACAATGAGCAGTTCTTC. Protein sequence: CAIRGGADNEQFF.

This chain uses TRBV21-1 with TRBJ1-1. TRBV21-1 is labeled a pseudogene. The CDR3 runs 15 residues. The CDR3 reads CASSKVSWGRTEAFF. CDR3 coding DNA: TGTGCCAGCAGCAAAGTCTCTTGGGGTCGCACTGAAGCTTTCTTT.

The gene calls are TRBV3-1 and TRBJ1-6; D not certain. V was cut by 4 bases and J by 7 bases, with 17 bases left in between. CDR3 length equals 16 residues. CDR1 is LGHDT, CDR2 YNNKEL, per germline (reference sequence). CDR3 loop: CASSLQTGRLNSPLHF. CDR3 sequence (DNA): TGTGCCAGCAGCCTCCAAACCGGACGGTTGAATTCACCCCTCCACTTT.

This clonotype appeared a single time. V usage is TRBV6-5 and J usage is TRBJ1-6; 11 bases line up with TRBD1. Losses at the gene ends were 10 bases for V and 14 bases for J; bases not matched to a gene: 7. The V gene's germline CDR1 is MNHEY and CDR2 SVGAGI. This CDR3 has 12 residues. The CDR3 protein is CATSGQGGTLHF. The DNA of the CDR3 is TGTGCCACTTCGGGACAGGGGGGTACCCTCCACTTT.

The V call is TRBV4-2, the J call TRBJ1-5, with 7 bases that match TRBD1. With 1 base clipped from V and 4 bases from J, the junction kept 7 bases outside the gene matches. From germline, CDR1 is LGHNA and CDR2 YNFKEQ. The CDR3 contains 16 residues. The CDR3 region is CASSQGQGGVNQPQHF. Here the CDR3 DNA reads TGTGCCAGCAGCCAAGGCCAGGGGGGTGTAAATCAGCCCCAGCATTTT.

The chain couples TRBV29-1 to TRBJ2-5, with TRBD1 as a possible D gene (6 bases). V lost 6 bases and J 2 bases, leaving 10 bases between the germline ends. Germline V CDR1 and CDR2: SQVTM, ANQGSEA. This CDR3 has 12 amino acids. CDR3 region: CSVLDSQETQYF. The CDR3 nucleotides are TGCAGCGTGCTGGACAGTCAAGAGACCCAGTACTTC. Combining the CDR3 with reference TRBV29-1 and TRBJ2-5 gives the whole variable domain SAVISQKPSRDICQRGTSLTIQCQVDSQVTMMFWYRQQPGQSLTLIATANQGSEATYESGFVIDKFPISRPNLTFSTLTVSNMSPEDSSIYLCSVLDSQETQYFGPGTRLLVL.

This clonotype was observed a few times. The V call is TRBV7-2, the J call TRBJ2-1, with a weak D call TRBD2 (7 bases). Trimming took off 3 bases at V and 0 bases at J, with 12 bases between the two ends. Germline V gene sequence: CDR1 SGHTA, CDR2 FQGNSA. The CDR3 consists of 16 residues. The CDR3: CASSLRGGSSYNEQFF. The CDR3 DNA is TGTGCCAGCAGCTTGAGGGGGGGGAGCTCCTACAATGAGCAGTTCTTC. The full variable domain, in which reference TRBV7-2 and TRBJ2-1 provide the parts outside the CDR3, is GAGVSQSPSNKVTEKGKDVELRCDPISGHTALYWYRQSLGQGLEFLIYFQGNSAPDKSGLPSDRFSAERTGGSVSTLTIQRTQQEDSAVYLCASSLRGGSSYNEQFFGPGTRLTVL.

This chain uses TRBV4-1 with TRBJ1-2, with unresolved D. The CDR3 has 14 residues. Germline V CDR1 and CDR2: MGHRA, YSYEKL. Trimming cost V 0 bases and J 5 bases, with 10 bases left between them. The CDR3 bases are TGCGCCAGCAGCCAAGATTGGAAAACGTATGGCTACACCTTC. Protein product: CASSQDWKTYGYTF.

The rearrangement uses TRBV29-1 and TRBJ2-7; TRBD2 might be the D (7 bases). CDR3 length: 12 residues. Germline V CDR1 and CDR2: SQVTM, ANQGSEA. V was pared by 5 bases and J by 5 bases, with 13 bases between. The CDR3 DNA is TGCAGCGTTCGTGCGGGGGCGGACGAGCAGTACTTC. Translating gives CSVRAGADEQYF.

There are a few counts of this clonotype. The rearrangement uses TRBV7-9 and TRBJ2-1; D is undetermined. With 6 bases removed from V and 8 bases from J, the gap between germline ends came to 8 bases. This CDR3 is built from 11 residues. Per the germline V gene, CDR1 is SEHNR and CDR2 is FQNEAQ (reference sequence). CDR3 DNA sequence: TGTGCCAGCAGTTCGATGGATGAGCAGTTCTTC. Residues: CASSSMDEQFF.

V is TRBV29-1 and J is TRBJ2-3; TRBD2 matches at 11 bases. V shed 6 bases and J 9 bases; nucleotides not matched to a gene: 14. CDR1 and CDR2 from the germline V gene are SQVTM and ANQGSEA. The CDR3 runs 15 residues. This CDR3 is CSVNPGTSGSGTQYF. CDR3 sequence (DNA): TGCAGCGTGAATCCCGGGACTAGCGGATCAGGGACGCAGTATTTT.